The entry that follows covers one T cell receptor (beta chain) sequence. The data stem from a study of lymphopenia after photon versus proton radiotherapy. Generated by immunoSEQ multiplex PCR, the TCRdb table keeps only in-frame clones and is missing some. The sample carries 150,000 to 200,000 clones, around nine tenths recorded once. V was cut by 6 bases and J by 4 bases, with 13 bases left in between. The CDR3 runs 13 residues. The V gene's germline CDR1 is SNHLY and CDR2 FYNNEI. The sequence came from a man aged 50 to 60 with gastric cancer. The V gene is TRBV2, the J gene TRBJ2-7; no clear D gene. The specimen was peripheral blood, collected from a patient treated with photon-based radiotherapy. The CDR3, as DNA: TGTGCCAGCAGAGGGTGGGCCTGGTACGAGCAGTACTTC. This encodes CASRGWAWYEQYF.